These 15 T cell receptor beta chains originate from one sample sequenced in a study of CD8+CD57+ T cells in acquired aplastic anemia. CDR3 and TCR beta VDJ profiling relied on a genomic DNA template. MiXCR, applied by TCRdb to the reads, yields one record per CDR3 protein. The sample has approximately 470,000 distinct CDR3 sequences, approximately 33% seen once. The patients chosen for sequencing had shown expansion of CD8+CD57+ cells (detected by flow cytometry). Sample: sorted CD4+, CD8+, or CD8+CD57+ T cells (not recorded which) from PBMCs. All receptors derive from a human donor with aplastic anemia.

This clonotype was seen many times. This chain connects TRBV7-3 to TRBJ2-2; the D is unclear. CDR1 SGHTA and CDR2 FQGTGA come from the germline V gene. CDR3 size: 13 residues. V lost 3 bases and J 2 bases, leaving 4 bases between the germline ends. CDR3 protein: CASSLTNTGELFF. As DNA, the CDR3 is TGTGCCAGCAGCTTGACTAACACCGGGGAGCTGTTTTTT.

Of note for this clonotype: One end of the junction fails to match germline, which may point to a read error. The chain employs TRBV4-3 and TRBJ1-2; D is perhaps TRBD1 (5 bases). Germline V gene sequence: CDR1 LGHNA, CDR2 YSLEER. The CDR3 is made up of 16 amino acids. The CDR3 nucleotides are TGCGCTAGCAGCTTGTCGGGGGGGTTTCGTGGTCTTGGCTGCACCTTC. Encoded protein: CASSLSGGFRGLGCTF.

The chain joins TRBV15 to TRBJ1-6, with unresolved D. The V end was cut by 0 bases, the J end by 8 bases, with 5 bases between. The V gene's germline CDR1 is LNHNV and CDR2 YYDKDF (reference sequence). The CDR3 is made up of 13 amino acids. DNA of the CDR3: TGTGCCACCAGCAGAGATAGGTATTCACCCCTCCACTTT. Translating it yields CATSRDRYSPLHF.

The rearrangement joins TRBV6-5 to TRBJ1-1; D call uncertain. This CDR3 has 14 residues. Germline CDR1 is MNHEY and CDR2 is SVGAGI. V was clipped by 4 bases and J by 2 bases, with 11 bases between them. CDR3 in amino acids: CASSSIKGNTEAFF. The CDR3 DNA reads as TGTGCCAGCAGTTCCATAAAGGGAAACACTGAAGCTTTCTTT.

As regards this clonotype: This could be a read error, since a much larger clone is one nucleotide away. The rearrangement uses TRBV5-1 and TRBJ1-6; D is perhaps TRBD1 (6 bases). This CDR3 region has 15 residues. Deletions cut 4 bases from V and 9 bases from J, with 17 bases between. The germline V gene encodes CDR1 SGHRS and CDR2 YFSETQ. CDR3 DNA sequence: TGCGCCAGCAGCCTACAGGGTCGGGGGGTTTCACCCCTCCACTTT. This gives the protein CASSLQGRGVSPLHF.

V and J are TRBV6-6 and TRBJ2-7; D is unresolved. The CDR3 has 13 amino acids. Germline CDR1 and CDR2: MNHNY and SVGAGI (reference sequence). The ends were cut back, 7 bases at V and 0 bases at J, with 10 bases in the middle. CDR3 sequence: CASTSASSYEQYF. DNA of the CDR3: TGTGCCAGCACGTCAGCGAGCTCCTACGAGCAGTACTTC.

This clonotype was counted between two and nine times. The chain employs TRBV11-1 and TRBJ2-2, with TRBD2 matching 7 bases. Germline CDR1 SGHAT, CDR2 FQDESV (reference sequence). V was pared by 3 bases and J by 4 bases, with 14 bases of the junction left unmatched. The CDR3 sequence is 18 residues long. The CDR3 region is CASSLSLAGVEGTGELFF. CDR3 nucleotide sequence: TGTGCCAGCAGCTTGTCGTTGGCGGGAGTGGAGGGCACCGGGGAGCTGTTTTTT.

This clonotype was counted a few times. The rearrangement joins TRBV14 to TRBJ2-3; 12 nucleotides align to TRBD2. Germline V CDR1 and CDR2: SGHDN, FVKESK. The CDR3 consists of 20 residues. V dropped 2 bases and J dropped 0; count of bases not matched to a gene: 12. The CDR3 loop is CASSQLPTSGGGSSTDTQYF. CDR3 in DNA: TGTGCCAGCAGCCAACTCCCGACTAGCGGGGGAGGATCTAGCACAGATACGCAGTATTTT. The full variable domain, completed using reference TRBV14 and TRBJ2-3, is EAGVTQFPSHSVIEKGQTVTLRCDPISGHDNLYWYRRVMGKEIKFLLHFVKESKQDESGMPNNRFLAERTGGTYSTLKVQPAELEDSGVYFCASSQLPTSGGGSSTDTQYFGPGTRLTVL.

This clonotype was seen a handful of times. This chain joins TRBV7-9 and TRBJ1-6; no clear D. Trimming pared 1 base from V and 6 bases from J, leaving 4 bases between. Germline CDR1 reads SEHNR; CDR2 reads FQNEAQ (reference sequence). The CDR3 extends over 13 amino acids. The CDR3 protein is CASSLESNSPLHF. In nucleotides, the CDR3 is TGTGCCAGCAGCTTAGAATCTAATTCACCCCTCCACTTT.

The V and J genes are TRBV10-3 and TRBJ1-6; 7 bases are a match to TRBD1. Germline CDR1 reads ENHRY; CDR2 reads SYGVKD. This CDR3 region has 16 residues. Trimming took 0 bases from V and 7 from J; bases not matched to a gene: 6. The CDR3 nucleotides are TGTGCCATCAGTGAGTCGGCAGGGGGGCGGAATTCACCCCTCCACTTT. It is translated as CAISESAGGRNSPLHF.

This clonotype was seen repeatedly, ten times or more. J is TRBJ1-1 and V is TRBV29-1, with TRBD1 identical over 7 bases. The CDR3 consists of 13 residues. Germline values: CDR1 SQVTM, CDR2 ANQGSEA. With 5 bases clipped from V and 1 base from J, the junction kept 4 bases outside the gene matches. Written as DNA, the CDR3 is TGCAGCGTTCGGCCAGGGGGGAACACTGAAGCTTTCTTT. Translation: CSVRPGGNTEAFF.

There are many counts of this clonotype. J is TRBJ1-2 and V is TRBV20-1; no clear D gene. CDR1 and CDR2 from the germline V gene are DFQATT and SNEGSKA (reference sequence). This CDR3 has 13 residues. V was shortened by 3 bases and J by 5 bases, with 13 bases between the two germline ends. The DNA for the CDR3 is TGCAGTGCTAGTGGCGCAGGTCTATATGGCTACACCTTC. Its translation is CSASGAGLYGYTF.

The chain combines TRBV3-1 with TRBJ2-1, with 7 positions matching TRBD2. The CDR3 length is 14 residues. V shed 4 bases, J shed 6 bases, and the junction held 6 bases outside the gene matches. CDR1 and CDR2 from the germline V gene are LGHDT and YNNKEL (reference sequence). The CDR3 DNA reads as TGTGCCAGCAGCCCGTACGGACTAGGCAATGAGCAGTTCTTC. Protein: CASSPYGLGNEQFF.

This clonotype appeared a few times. DNA of the CDR3: TGTGCCAGCAGCTTAGACGCTAGCGGGGGGGGATACGAGCAGTACTTC. Protein product: CASSLDASGGGYEQYF. The chain joins TRBV11-2 to TRBJ2-7; TRBD2 matches at 12 bases. V gave up 0 bases and J gave up 4 bases; unmatched junction bases: 4. From germline, CDR1 is SGHAT and CDR2 FQNNGV. The CDR3 is 16 amino acids.

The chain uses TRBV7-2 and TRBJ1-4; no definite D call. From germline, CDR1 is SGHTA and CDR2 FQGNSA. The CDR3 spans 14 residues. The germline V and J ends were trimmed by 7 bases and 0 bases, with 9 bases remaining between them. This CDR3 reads CASTRPATNEKLFF. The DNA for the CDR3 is TGTGCCAGCACCCGGCCCGCAACTAATGAAAAACTGTTTTTT. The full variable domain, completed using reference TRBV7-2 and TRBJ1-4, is GAGVSQSPSNKVTEKGKDVELRCDPISGHTALYWYRQSLGQGLEFLIYFQGNSAPDKSGLPSDRFSAERTGGSVSTLTIQRTQQEDSAVYLCASTRPATNEKLFFGSGTQLSVL.